A selection of T cell receptor beta chains follows, all from one sample in a study of beta chain features in type 1 diabetes. Generated by immunoSEQ multiplex PCR, the TCRdb table keeps only in-frame clones and is missing some. The sample carries over 100,000 clones, roughly 15% recorded once. The sequencing input was central memory CD4+ T cells from blood. The receptors come from a young man with type 1 diabetes. CDR3s include the opening cysteine and the closing phenylalanine or tryptophan. D genes are given only for firm matches. Size is stated for part of the rows, as once, few or many counts, or as a class when the clone is expanded.

cdr3_aa,cdr3_nt,d_call,j_call,clone_size,v_call
CSAPGETQYF,TGCAGTGCCCCAGGGGAGACCCAGTACTTC,-,TRBJ2-5,-,TRBV20-1
CATGLAGTDTQYF,TGTGCCACGGGACTAGCGGGCACAGATACGCAGTATTTT,TRBD2,TRBJ2-3,few,TRBV10-3
CASSAAGSYEQYF,TGTGCCAGCAGTGCCGCCGGGTCCTACGAGCAGTACTTC,-,TRBJ2-7,-,TRBV6-5
CASSLWARNYEQYF,TGTGCCAGCAGTTTATGGGCTCGAAACTACGAGCAGTACTTC,-,TRBJ2-7,few,TRBV28
CASSLGQGTDTQYF,TGTGCCAGCAGCTTAGGACAGGGCACAGATACGCAGTATTTT,-,TRBJ2-3,few,TRBV7-8
CASSLRAAKNIQYF,TGTGCCAGCAGTCTTCGGGCAGCCAAAAACATTCAGTACTTC,-,TRBJ2-4,-,TRBV6-6
CAWGQGGETQYF,TGTGCCTGGGGCCAGGGTGGAGAGACCCAGTACTTC,-,TRBJ2-5,-,TRBV30
CASSVTGGRGYTF,TGTGCCAGCAGCGTGACAGGGGGCCGTGGCTACACCTTC,TRBD1,TRBJ1-2,few,TRBV7-2
CASSLGAGGLRNEQFF,TGTGCCAGCAGCTTAGGCGCCGGGGGGCTTAGGAATGAGCAGTTCTTC,-,TRBJ2-1,few,TRBV13
CASSDPNLTNEKLFF,TGTGCCAGCAGTGATCCGAATCTCACTAATGAAAAACTGTTTTTT,-,TRBJ1-4,-,TRBV2
CASSQEASGNTGELFF,TGTGCCAGCAGCCAAGAGGCTAGCGGGAACACCGGGGAGCTGTTTTTT,TRBD2,TRBJ2-2,few,TRBV4-2
CAISERVAPSSSPLHF,TGTGCCATCAGTGAGAGGGTGGCCCCATCGAGTTCACCCCTCCACTTT,-,TRBJ1-6,-,TRBV10-3
CASSQVPSRGYTF,TGTGCCAGCAGCCAAGTGCCCTCGAGAGGCTACACCTTC,-,TRBJ1-2,-,TRBV28
CAISESWGSAFF,TGTGCCATCAGTGAGTCTTGGGGATCAGCTTTCTTT,-,TRBJ1-1,-,TRBV10-3
CAISEARTDNEKLFF,TGTGCCATCAGTGAGGCGCGGACAGATAATGAAAAACTGTTTTTT,-,TRBJ1-4,few,TRBV10-3
CASSAGQGAYEKLFF,TGTGCCAGCAGTGCGGGACAGGGGGCTTATGAAAAACTGTTTTTT,TRBD1,TRBJ1-4,few,TRBV7-2
CASSLAHSDTEAFF,TGTGCCAGCAGCTTAGCGCATTCAGACACTGAAGCTTTCTTT,-,TRBJ1-1,few,TRBV7-8
CSAGTGDGYTF,TGCAGTGCTGGGACAGGGGACGGCTACACCTTC,TRBD1,TRBJ1-2,few,TRBV20-1
CASSYDSNYGYTF,TGTGCCAGCAGTTACGACAGTAACTATGGCTACACCTTC,-,TRBJ1-2,few,TRBV6-6
CASSANQPQHF,TGTGCCAGCAGTGCTAATCAGCCCCAGCATTTT,-,TRBJ1-5,-,TRBV6-1
CASSVKRSNQPQHF,TGTGCCAGCAGCGTCAAGAGGAGCAATCAGCCCCAGCATTTT,-,TRBJ1-5,few,TRBV21-1
CASSQDVAGQNEQYF,TGCGCCAGCAGCCAAGATGTGGCAGGGCAGAACGAGCAGTACTTC,-,TRBJ2-7,many,TRBV4-3
CASRLAGSSYNEQFF,TGTGCCAGCAGGCTAGCGGGGTCGTCCTACAATGAGCAGTTCTTC,TRBD2,TRBJ2-1,many,TRBV6-1
CASSSSAGPLHF,TGTGCCAGTAGTAGTAGTGCGGGGCCCCTCCACTTT,-,TRBJ1-6,-,TRBV19
CASRPERTNEKLFF,TGTGCCAGCAGACCCGAACGGACTAATGAAAAACTGTTTTTT,-,TRBJ1-4,-,TRBV4-2
CASSPHESYMQFF,TGTGCCAGCAGCCCACATGAGAGCTATATGCAGTTCTTC,-,TRBJ2-1,few,TRBV14
CASSTLAGGTDTQYF,TGCGCCAGCAGCACCCTAGCGGGGGGCACAGATACGCAGTATTTT,TRBD2,TRBJ2-3,few,TRBV5-1
CASDRDRSYEQYF,TGTGCCAGTGACCGGGACAGATCCTACGAGCAGTACTTC,TRBD1,TRBJ2-7,-,TRBV11-2
CASSSAVTSDNTGELFF,TGTGCCAGCAGCTCCGCCGTGACTAGCGATAACACCGGGGAGCTGTTTTTT,TRBD2,TRBJ2-2,-,TRBV5-8
CASSKEGGTGELFF,TGTGCCAGCTCGAAAGAAGGTGGGACCGGGGAGCTGTTTTTT,-,TRBJ2-2,few,TRBV18
CASTQTSGGGGETQYF,TGTGCCAGTACCCAGACTAGCGGGGGAGGAGGAGAGACCCAGTACTTC,TRBD2,TRBJ2-5,-,TRBV19
CSVGVSSGKETQYF,TGCAGCGTTGGCGTTTCTAGCGGAAAAGAGACCCAGTACTTC,TRBD2,TRBJ2-5,few,TRBV29-1
CASSQGYVLDQETQYF,TGTGCCAGCAGCCAAGGTTATGTACTCGACCAAGAGACCCAGTACTTC,-,TRBJ2-5,few,TRBV14
CASSFTGYNEQFF,TGTGCCAGCAGCTTTACAGGGTACAATGAGCAGTTCTTC,-,TRBJ2-1,few,TRBV5-6
CASSLPPRTGSGELFF,TGTGCCAGCAGTTTACCCCCTCGGACAGGATCCGGGGAGCTGTTTTTT,TRBD1,TRBJ2-2,-,TRBV27
CASSLGQRNSPLHF,TGCGCCAGCAGCCTGGGACAGCGTAATTCACCCCTCCACTTT,TRBD1,TRBJ1-6,many,TRBV4-3
CASSSQGAAGNTIYF,TGTGCCAGCAGCTCACAGGGGGCCGCTGGAAACACCATATATTTT,TRBD1,TRBJ1-3,-,TRBV7-9
CASSHGNRATGELFF,TGTGCCAGCAGCCATGGTAACAGAGCTACCGGGGAGCTGTTTTTT,-,TRBJ2-2,few,TRBV7-9
CASSVQGATGEQFF,TGTGCCAGCAGCGTACAGGGGGCGACAGGTGAGCAGTTCTTC,TRBD1,TRBJ2-1,-,TRBV7-2
CASSFWTRRFNEQFF,TGTGCCAGCAGTTTCTGGACTAGACGGTTTAATGAGCAGTTCTTC,TRBD2,TRBJ2-1,-,TRBV28
CASRYRLTVTDTQYF,TGTGCCAGCAGATACCGGTTGACAGTCACAGATACGCAGTATTTT,-,TRBJ2-3,many,TRBV5-6
CASSPPYRLGVNQPQHF,TGTGCCAGCAGCCCCCCGTACAGGCTGGGGGTGAACCAGCCCCAGCATTTT,-,TRBJ1-5,-,TRBV7-8
CASSSIQDTQYF,TGTGCCAGCAGCTCTATACAAGATACGCAGTATTTT,-,TRBJ2-3,few,TRBV7-9
CASRDANTGELFF,TGTGCCAGCCGGGACGCGAACACCGGGGAGCTGTTTTTT,-,TRBJ2-2,many,TRBV19
CAWSVSRTSDTQYF,TGTGCCTGGAGTGTGAGCAGGACCTCAGATACGCAGTATTTT,-,TRBJ2-3,many,TRBV30
CASSPRPGATNEKLFF,TGCGCCAGCAGCCCGAGACCGGGGGCAACTAATGAAAAACTGTTTTTT,-,TRBJ1-4,few,TRBV4-3
CAISEGQGDNSPLHF,TGTGCCATCAGTGAAGGACAGGGGGATAATTCACCCCTCCACTTT,TRBD1,TRBJ1-6,few,TRBV10-3
CASSNGFPNEKLFF,TGTGCCAGCAGCAACGGGTTCCCTAATGAAAAACTGTTTTTT,-,TRBJ1-4,few,TRBV13
CATTQRTFQETQYF,TGTGCCACCACACAGCGTACTTTCCAAGAGACCCAGTACTTC,-,TRBJ2-5,few,TRBV5-4
CASSPYGGGDRGSSEQYF,TGTGCCAGCAGCCCATACGGGGGAGGGGACAGAGGTTCGTCCGAGCAGTACTTC,-,TRBJ2-7,few,TRBV7-9
CASSLDGLAADTQYF,TGTGCCAGCAGCTTAGATGGACTAGCGGCGGATACGCAGTATTTT,TRBD2,TRBJ2-3,few,TRBV7-2
CASSWGGNTEAFF,TGTGCCAGCAGTTGGGGGGGGAACACTGAAGCTTTCTTT,-,TRBJ1-1,-,TRBV6-6
CASSSRGSSPLHF,TGTGCCAGCAGCTCCCGAGGGAGTTCACCCCTCCACTTT,-,TRBJ1-6,-,TRBV7-2
CASSLFWDRGEKLFF,TGTGCCAGCAGTTTATTCTGGGACAGGGGTGAAAAACTGTTTTTT,TRBD1,TRBJ1-4,-,TRBV28
CASSRQENTEAFF,TGTGCCAGCAGCCGACAGGAGAACACTGAAGCTTTCTTT,-,TRBJ1-1,-,TRBV7-8
CASSLEGTYEQYF,TGCGCCAGCAGCTTGGAGGGCACCTACGAGCAGTACTTC,-,TRBJ2-7,-,TRBV5-1
CASSPRTSGVLTQYF,TGTGCCAGCAGCCCCCGAACTAGCGGGGTTCTTACGCAGTATTTT,TRBD2,TRBJ2-3,few,TRBV7-2
CAISGQGAADGNTIYF,TGTGCCATCTCGGGACAGGGGGCCGCTGATGGAAACACCATATATTTT,TRBD1,TRBJ1-3,-,TRBV10-3